This T cell receptor beta chain was observed in a study of blood T cell repertoires in COVID-19. This CDR3 is built from 15 residues. Per germline, CDR1 WSHSY and CDR2 SAAADI. Trimming removed 4 bases at V and 0 bases at J, with 10 bases between. Authors' analysis steps: Quantification of nucleated cells was approximated via reference gene primer amplification. Profiled with immunoSEQ multiplex PCR; TCRdb holds only in-frame clones, not every one. V, J and clone size reflect that table, while D and trimming were determined from the DNA. This sample has more than 110,000 clones, with about 80% found just once.

The chain has TRBV10-2 and TRBJ1-5; no clear D gene. The receptor was isolated from a young woman who had been exposed to COVID-19. Sequenced input: PBMCs or T cells enriched from blood (not recorded which). The CDR3 DNA is TGCGCCAGCAGTGTGGCAGTACATAGCAATCAGCCCCAGCATTTT. Amino acids: CASSVAVHSNQPQHF.